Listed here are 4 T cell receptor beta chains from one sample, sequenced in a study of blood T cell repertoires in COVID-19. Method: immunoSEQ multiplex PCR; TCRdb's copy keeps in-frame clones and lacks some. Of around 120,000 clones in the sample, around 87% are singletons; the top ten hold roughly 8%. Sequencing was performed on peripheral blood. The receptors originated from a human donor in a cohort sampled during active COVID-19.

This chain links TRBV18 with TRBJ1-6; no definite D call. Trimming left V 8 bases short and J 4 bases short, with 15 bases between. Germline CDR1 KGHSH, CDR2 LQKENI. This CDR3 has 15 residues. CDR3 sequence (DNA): TGTGCCAGCCTAGATCCTGGCTTGTATAATTCACCCCTCCACTTT. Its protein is CASLDPGLYNSPLHF.

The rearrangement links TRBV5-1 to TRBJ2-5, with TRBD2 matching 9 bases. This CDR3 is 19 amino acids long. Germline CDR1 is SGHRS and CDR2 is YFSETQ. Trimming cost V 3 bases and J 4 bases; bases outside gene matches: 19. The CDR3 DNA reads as TGCGCCAGCAGCTCATGGAGCGGCGGGAGGGCCTCGTCCGGAGAGACCCAGTACTTC. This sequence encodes CASSSWSGGRASSGETQYF.

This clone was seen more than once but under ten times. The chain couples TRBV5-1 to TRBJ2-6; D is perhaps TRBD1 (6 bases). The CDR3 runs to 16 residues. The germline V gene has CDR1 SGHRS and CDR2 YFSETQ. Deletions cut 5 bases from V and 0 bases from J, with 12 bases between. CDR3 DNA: TGCGCCAGCAGTGAGGGACACAGCTCTGGGGCCAACGTCCTGACTTTC. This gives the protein CASSEGHSSGANVLTF.

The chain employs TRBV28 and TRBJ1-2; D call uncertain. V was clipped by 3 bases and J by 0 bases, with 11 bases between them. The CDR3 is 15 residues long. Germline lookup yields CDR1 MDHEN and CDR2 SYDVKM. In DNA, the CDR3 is TGTGCCAGCAGTTTTTCCGAGATGGCTAACTATGGCTACACCTTC. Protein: CASSFSEMANYGYTF.